The T cell receptor (beta chain) under discussion was sequenced for a study of blood T cell repertoires in COVID-19. Study-level information: The analysed material was cDNA or gDNA that came from T cells, B-cell-depleted T cells, or PBMCs.

Germline CDR1 SGHRS, CDR2 YFSETQ. J lost 8 bases, V lost 0 bases, and 4 bases had no gene match. The CDR3 runs to 16 residues. Per the original methods: The authors estimated nucleated cell counts from reference gene primer amplification. Here immunoSEQ multiplex PCR was the method, and the copy in TCRdb shows in-frame clones only, minus some. The D gene and trimming were derived from the DNA, and the V and J assignments and clone size from that table. Of 100,000 to 110,000 clones in the sample, approximately 86% were seen once. The sample comprised peripheral blood. The chain couples TRBV5-1 to TRBJ2-1, with 14 bases fitting TRBD2. The source is a human donor in a cohort sampled during active COVID-19. The CDR3 loop reads CASSLGGTSGSDEQFF. CDR3 in DNA: TGCGCCAGCAGCTTGGGGGGGACTAGCGGGAGTGATGAGCAGTTCTTC.